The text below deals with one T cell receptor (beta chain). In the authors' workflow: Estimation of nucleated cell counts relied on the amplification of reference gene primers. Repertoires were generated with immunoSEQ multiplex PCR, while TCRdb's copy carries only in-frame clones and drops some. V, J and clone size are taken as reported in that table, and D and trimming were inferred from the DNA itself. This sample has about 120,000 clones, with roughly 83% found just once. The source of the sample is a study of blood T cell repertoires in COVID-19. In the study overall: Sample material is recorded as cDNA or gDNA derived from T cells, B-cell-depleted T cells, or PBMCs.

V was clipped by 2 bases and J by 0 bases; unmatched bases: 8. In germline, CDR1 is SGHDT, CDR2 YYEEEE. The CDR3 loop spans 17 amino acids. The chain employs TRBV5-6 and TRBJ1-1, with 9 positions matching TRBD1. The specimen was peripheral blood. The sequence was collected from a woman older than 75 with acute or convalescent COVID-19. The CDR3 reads CASSLQGAELLNTEAFF. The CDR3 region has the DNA TGTGCCAGCAGCTTACAGGGGGCGGAACTGTTGAACACTGAAGCTTTCTTT. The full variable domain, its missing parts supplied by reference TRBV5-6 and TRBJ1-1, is DAGVTQSPTHLIKTRGQQVTLRCSPKSGHDTVSWYQQALGQGPQFIFQYYEEEERQRGNFPDRFSGHQFPNYSSELNVNALLLGDSALYLCASSLQGAELLNTEAFFGQGTRLTVV.